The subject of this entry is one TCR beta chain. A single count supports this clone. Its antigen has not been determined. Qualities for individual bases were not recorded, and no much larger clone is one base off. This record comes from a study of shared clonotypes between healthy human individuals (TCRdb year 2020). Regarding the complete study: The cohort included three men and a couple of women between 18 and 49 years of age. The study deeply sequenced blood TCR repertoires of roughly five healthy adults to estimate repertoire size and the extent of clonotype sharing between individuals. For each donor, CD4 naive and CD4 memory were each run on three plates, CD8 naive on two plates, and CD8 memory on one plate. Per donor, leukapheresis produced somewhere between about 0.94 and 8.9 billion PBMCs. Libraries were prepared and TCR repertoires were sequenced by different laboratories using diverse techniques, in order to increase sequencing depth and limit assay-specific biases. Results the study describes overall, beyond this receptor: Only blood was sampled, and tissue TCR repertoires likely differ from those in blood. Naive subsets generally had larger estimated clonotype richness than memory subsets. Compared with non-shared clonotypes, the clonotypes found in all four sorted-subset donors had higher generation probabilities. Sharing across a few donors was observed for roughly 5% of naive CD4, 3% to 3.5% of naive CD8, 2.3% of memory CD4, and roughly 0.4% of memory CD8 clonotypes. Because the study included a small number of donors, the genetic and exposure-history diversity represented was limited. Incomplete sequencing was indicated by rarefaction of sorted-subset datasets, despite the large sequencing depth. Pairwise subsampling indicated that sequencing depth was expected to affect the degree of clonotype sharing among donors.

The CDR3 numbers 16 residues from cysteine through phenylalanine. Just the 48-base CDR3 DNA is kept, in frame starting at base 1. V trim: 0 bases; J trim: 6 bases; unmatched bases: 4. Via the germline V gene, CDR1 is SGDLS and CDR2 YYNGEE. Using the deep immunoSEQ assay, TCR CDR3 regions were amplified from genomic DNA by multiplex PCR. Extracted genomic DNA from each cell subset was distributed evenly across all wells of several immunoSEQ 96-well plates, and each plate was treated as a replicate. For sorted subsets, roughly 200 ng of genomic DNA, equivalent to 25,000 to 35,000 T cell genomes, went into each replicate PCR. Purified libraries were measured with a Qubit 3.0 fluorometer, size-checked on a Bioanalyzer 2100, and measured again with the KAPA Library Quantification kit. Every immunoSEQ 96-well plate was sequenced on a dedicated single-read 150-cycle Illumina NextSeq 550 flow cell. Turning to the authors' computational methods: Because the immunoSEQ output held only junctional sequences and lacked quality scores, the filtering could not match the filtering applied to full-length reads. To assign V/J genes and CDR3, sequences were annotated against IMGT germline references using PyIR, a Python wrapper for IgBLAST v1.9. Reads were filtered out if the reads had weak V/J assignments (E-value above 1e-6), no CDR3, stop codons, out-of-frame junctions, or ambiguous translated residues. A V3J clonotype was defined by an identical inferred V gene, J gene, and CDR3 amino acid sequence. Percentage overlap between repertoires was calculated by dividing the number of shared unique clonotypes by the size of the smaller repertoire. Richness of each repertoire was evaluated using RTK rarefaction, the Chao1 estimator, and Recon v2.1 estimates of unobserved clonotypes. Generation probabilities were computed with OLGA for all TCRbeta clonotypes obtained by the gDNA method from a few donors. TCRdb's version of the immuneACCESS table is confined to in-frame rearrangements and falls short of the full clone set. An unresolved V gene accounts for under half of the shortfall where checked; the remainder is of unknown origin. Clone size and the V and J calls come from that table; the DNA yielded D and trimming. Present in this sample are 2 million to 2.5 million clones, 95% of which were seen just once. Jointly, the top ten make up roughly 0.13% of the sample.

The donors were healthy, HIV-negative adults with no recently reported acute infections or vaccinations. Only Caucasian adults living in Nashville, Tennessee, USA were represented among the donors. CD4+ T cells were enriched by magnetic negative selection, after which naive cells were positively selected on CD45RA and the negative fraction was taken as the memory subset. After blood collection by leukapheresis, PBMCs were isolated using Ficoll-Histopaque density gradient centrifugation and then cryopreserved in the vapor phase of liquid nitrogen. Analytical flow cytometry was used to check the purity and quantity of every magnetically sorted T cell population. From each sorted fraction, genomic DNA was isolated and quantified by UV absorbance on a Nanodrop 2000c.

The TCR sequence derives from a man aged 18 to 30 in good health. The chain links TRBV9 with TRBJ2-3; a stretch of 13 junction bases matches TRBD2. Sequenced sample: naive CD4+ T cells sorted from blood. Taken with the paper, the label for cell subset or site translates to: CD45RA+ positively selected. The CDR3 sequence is CASSVGGLAGEDTQYF. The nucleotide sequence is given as TGTGCCAGCAGCGTAGGCGGACTAGCGGGAGAGGATACGCAGTATTTT.